This TCR beta chain was sequenced for a study of identifying expanded T cells in peripheral blood. The CDR3 sequence is 15 residues long. V trimming: 3 bases; J trimming: 8 bases; junction bases outside the gene matches: 10. CDR1 and CDR2 from the germline V gene are LNHDA and SQIVND (reference sequence). TCRdb's copy holds only in-frame clones and misses some; the assay was immunoSEQ multiplex PCR. The table has under 130,000 clones, around 89% seen once; the top ten hold around 17%. This receptor was taken from a person aged 18 to 75 in good health. Sequencing was done on a sample of blood. J is TRBJ2-4 and V is TRBV19; TRBD1 matches 7 bases. The chain's CDR3 is CASSIRGQGVHIQYF. The DNA of the CDR3 is TGTGCCAGTAGTATTAGAGGTCAGGGGGTACACATTCAGTACTTC.